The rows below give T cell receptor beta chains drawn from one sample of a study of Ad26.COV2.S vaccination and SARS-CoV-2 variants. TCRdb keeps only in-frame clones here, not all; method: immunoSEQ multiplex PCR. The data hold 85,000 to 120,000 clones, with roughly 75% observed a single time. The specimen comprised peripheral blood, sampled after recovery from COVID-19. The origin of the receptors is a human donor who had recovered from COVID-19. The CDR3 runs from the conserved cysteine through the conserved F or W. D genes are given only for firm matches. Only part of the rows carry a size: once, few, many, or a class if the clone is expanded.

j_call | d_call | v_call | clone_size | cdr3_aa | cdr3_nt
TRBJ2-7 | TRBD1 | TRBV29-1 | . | CSVERTGSHEQYF | TGCAGCGTTGAACGGACAGGGAGCCACGAGCAGTACTTC
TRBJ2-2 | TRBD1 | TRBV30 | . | CAWKPGQGLSGELFF | TGTGCCTGGAAGCCGGGACAGGGGTTATCCGGGGAGCTGTTTTTT
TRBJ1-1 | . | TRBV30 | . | CARSGIRNTEAFF | TGTGCCCGATCAGGGATTAGGAACACTGAAGCTTTCTTT
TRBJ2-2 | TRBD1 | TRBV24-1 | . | CATSDRTGETGELFF | TGTGCCACCAGTGACCGGACAGGGGAGACCGGGGAGCTGTTTTTT
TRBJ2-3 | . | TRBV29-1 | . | CSVETRGTDTQYF | TGCAGCGTTGAAACCCGAGGCACAGATACGCAGTATTTT
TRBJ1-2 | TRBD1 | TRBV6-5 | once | CASSPREGASYGYTF | TGTGCCAGCAGTCCCAGGGAGGGGGCGAGCTATGGCTACACCTTC
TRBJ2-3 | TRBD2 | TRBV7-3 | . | CASSLTGGRDTQYF | TGTGCCAGCTCTCTTACGGGGGGGCGAGATACGCAGTATTTT
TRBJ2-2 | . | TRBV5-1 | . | CASSLDLGVTGELFF | TGCGCCAGCAGCTTGGATTTAGGGGTCACCGGGGAGCTGTTTTTT
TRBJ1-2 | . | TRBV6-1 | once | CASSEDEGLGNGYTF | TGTGCCAGCAGTGAAGATGAGGGCTTAGGAAATGGCTACACCTTC
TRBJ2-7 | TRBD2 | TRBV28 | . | CASNPQAGGHEQYF | TGTGCCAGCAATCCCCAGGCGGGGGGCCACGAGCAGTACTTC
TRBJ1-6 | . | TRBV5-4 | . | CASSWGRDNSPLHF | TGTGCCAGCAGCTGGGGCAGGGATAATTCACCCCTCCACTTT
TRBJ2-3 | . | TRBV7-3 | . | CASSLSSGTDTQYF | TGTGCCAGCAGCTTAAGTTCGGGGACAGATACGCAGTATTTT
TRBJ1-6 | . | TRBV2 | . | CASRGPNNSPLHF | TGTGCCAGCAGGGGCCCTAATAATTCACCCCTCCACTTT
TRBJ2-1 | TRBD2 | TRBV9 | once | CASSLPAVIAGDNEQFF | TGTGCCAGCAGCCTACCTGCGGTGATAGCGGGTGACAATGAGCAGTTCTTC
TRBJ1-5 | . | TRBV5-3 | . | CARSLVGHRYF | TGTGCCAGAAGCTTGGTGGGGCATAGGTATTTT
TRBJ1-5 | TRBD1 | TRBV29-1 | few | CSVVTGSNQPQHF | TGCAGCGTTGTGACAGGGAGCAATCAGCCCCAGCATTTT
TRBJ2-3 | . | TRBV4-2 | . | CASSPNGQAGSIRTQYF | TGTGCCAGCAGCCCGAACGGACAGGCGGGATCCATCCGTACGCAGTATTTT
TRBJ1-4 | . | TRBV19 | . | CASSAARVEKLFF | TGTGCCAGTAGTGCGGCCCGGGTTGAAAAACTGTTTTTT
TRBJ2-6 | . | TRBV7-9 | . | CASSPSTGLNSGANVLTF | TGTGCCAGCAGCCCCTCGACAGGTCTAAACTCTGGGGCCAACGTCCTGACTTTC
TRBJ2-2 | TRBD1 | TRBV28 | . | CASRPHGTGDTGELFF | TGTGCCAGCAGGCCTCACGGGACAGGGGACACCGGGGAGCTGTTTTTT
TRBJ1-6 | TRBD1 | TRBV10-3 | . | CAITRDRTNNSPLHF | TGTGCCATCACCCGGGACAGGACGAATAATTCACCCCTCCACTTT
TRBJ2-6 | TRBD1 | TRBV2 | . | CASSEAGTGVKASGANVLTF | TGTGCCAGCAGTGAAGCGGGGACAGGGGTTAAGGCTTCTGGGGCCAACGTCCTGACTTTC
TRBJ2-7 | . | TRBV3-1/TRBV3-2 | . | CASSQAGTLYEQYF | TGTGCCAGCAGCCAGGCCGGGACATTATACGAGCAGTACTTC
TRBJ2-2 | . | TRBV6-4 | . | CASSEFAGFTGELFF | TGTGCCAGCAGTGAATTCGCAGGGTTCACCGGGGAGCTGTTTTTT
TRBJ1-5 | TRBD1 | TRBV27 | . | CASSWTGGGNQPQHF | TGTGCCAGCAGTTGGACAGGGGGCGGCAATCAGCCCCAGCATTTT
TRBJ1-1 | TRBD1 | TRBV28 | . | CASSSATGPNTEAFF | TGTGCCAGCAGCTCCGCGACAGGGCCGAACACTGAAGCTTTCTTT
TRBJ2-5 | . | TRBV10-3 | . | CAISSTSQETQYF | TGTGCCATCAGTTCGACTAGCCAAGAGACCCAGTACTTC
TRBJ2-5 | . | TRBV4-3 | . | CASSQGPGTRFQETQYF | TGCGCCAGCAGCCAAGGTCCGGGGACAAGATTTCAAGAGACCCAGTACTTC
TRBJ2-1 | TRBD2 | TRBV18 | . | CASSRDYGSSYNEQFF | TGTGCCAGCTCCCGGGACTACGGGAGCTCCTACAATGAGCAGTTCTTC
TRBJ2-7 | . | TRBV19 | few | CASGPTTGYEQYF | TGTGCCAGTGGACCGACAACGGGGTACGAGCAGTACTTC
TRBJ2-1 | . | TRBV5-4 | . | CASSSSPVNEQFF | TGTGCCAGCAGCTCCAGTCCGGTCAATGAGCAGTTCTTC
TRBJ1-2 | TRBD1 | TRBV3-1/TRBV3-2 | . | CASSQGQGSYGYTF | TGTGCCAGCAGCCAAGGACAGGGTTCCTATGGCTACACCTTC
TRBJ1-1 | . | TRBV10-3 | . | CAIQRQAEGEAFF | TGTGCCATCCAACGACAGGCTGAAGGTGAAGCTTTCTTT
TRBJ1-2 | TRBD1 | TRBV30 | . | CAWSRGRVYGYTF | TGTGCCTGGAGCAGGGGGCGCGTCTATGGCTACACCTTC
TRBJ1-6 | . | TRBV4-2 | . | CASSQDQSGISPLHF | TGTGCCAGCAGCCAAGATCAGTCCGGGATTTCACCCCTCCACTTT
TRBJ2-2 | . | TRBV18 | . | CASSPTRSRVSGELFF | TGTGCCAGCTCACCAACCCGAAGCCGGGTCTCCGGGGAGCTGTTTTTT
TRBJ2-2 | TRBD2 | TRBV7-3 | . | CASSLIGGSNTGELFF | TGTGCCAGCAGCTTAATCGGGGGGTCGAACACCGGGGAGCTGTTTTTT
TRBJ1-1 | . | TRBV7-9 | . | CASSLLAEAFF | TGTGCCAGCAGCTTATTGGCTGAAGCTTTCTTT
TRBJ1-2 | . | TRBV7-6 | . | CASSPRGLGSNYGYTF | TGTGCCAGCAGCCCCAGGGGTCTGGGTTCTAACTATGGCTACACCTTC
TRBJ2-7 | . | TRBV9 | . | CASSSGPAGYEQYF | TGTGCCAGCAGCTCGGGACCGGCGGGCTACGAGCAGTACTTC
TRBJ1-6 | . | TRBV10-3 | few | CAISGPFSPLHF | TGTGCCATCAGCGGTCCATTTTCACCCCTCCACTTT
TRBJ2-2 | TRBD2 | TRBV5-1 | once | CASSSSAGGASTGELFF | TGCGCCAGCAGCTCCTCTGCGGGGGGCGCGAGCACCGGGGAGCTGTTTTTT
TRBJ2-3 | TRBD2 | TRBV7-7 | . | CASSRSTSGDTQYF | TGTGCCAGCAGCCGAAGCACTAGCGGGGATACGCAGTATTTT
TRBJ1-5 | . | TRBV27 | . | CASRTGVNQPQHF | TGTGCCAGCAGAACAGGTGTCAATCAGCCCCAGCATTTT
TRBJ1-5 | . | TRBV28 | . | CASRKQGGSSNQPQHF | TGTGCCAGCAGGAAACAGGGAGGATCAAGCAATCAGCCCCAGCATTTT
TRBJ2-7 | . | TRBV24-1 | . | CATSDGRGAGEYF | TGTGCCACCAGTGATGGAAGGGGGGCAGGGGAGTACTTC
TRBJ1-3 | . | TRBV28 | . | CASSLGGYTIYF | TGTGCCAGCAGTTTAGGGGGGTACACCATATATTTT
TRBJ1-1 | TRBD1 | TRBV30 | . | CAWDGTGNTEAFF | TGTGCCTGGGACGGGACAGGGAACACTGAAGCTTTCTTT
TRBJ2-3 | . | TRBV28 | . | CASSTYGLAPDTDTQYF | TGTGCCAGCAGCACTTACGGGCTAGCGCCAGACACAGATACGCAGTATTTT
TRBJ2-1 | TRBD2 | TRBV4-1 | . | CASSQEPASGGSNEQFF | TGCGCCAGCAGCCAAGAACCTGCCAGCGGGGGGTCAAATGAGCAGTTCTTC
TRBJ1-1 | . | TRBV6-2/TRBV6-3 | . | CASSYPTEAFF | TGTGCCAGCAGTTACCCCACTGAAGCTTTCTTT
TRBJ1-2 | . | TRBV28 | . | CASRREPFGYTF | TGTGCCAGCAGGAGGGAGCCCTTCGGCTACACCTTC
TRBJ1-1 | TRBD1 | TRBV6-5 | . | CASTPRQGLRAFF | TGTGCCAGCACTCCCAGACAGGGGTTACGAGCTTTCTTT
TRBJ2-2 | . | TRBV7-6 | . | CASRFAQTGELFF | TGTGCCAGTCGGTTCGCTCAGACCGGGGAGCTGTTTTTT